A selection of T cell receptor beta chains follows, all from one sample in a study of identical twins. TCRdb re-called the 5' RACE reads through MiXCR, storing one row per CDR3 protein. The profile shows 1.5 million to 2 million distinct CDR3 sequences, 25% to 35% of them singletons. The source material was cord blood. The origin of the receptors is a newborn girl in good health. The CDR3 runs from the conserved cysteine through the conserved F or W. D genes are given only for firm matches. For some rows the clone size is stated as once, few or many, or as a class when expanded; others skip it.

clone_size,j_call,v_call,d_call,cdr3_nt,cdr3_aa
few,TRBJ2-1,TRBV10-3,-,TGTGCCTCCTCAAAACTCCTATCGCTGGCGGATGAGCAGTTCTTC,CASSKLLSLADEQFF
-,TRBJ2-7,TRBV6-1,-,TGTGCCAGCAGTGAGACAGAGAGCTCCTACGAGCAGTACTTC,CASSETESSYEQYF
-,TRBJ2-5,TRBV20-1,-,TGCAGTCCCTATCACGGGCAAGAGACCCAGTACTTC,CSPYHGQETQYF
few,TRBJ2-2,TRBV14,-,TGTGCCAGCAGCCAAGGCCCTAGCCGCGGGGAGCTGTTTTTT,CASSQGPSRGELFF
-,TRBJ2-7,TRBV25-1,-,TGTGCCAGCAGAGGAATAGGGGTTCGCGGTACCAATGAGCAGTACTTC,CASRGIGVRGTNEQYF
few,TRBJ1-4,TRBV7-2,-,TGTGCCAGCAGCAGATCGGGCACTTATAATGAAAAACTGTTTTTT,CASSRSGTYNEKLFF
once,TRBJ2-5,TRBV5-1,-,TGCGCCAGCAGCTTGGTGGCAGGGCGGACTAATGAGCAGTACTTC,CASSLVAGRTNEQYF
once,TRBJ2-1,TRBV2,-,TGTGCCAGCAGCGGGGACAGCCGGGAGCGGTTCTTC,CASSGDSRERFF
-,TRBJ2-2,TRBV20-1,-,TGCAGTGCCCCACTAGCAGACACCGGGGAGCTGTTTTTT,CSAPLADTGELFF
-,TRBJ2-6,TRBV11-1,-,TGTGCCAGCAGCTTACCAGGGGAAGGGGCCAACGTCCTGACTTTC,CASSLPGEGANVLTF
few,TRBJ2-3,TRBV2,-,TGTGCCAGCAGTCCCCTAGAAGGGGTCGAGGATACGCAGTATTTT,CASSPLEGVEDTQYF
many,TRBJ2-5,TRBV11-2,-,TGTGCCAGCAGCACCAGAGAGACCCAGTACTTC,CASSTRETQYF
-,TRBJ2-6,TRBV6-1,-,TGTGCCAGCAGCAGACAGGTCTCTGGGGCCAACGTCCTGACTTTC,CASSRQVSGANVLTF
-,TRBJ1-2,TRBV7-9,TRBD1,TGTGCCAGCAGCTTACGGGGACACAGGGGGGACTATGGCTACACCTTC,CASSLRGHRGDYGYTF
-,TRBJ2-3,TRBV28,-,TGTACCAGCAGTTTAGAGCTCTTCCCGCGACTAGACTACACAGATACGCAGTATTTT,CTSSLELFPRLDYTDTQYF
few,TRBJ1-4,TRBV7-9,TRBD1,TGTGCCAGCAGCTTACGTCCCGGGACAGTCCATGAAAAACTGTTTTTT,CASSLRPGTVHEKLFF
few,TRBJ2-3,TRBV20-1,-,TGCAGTGCTAGAGATCAGGAGGGAGGCACAGATACGCAGTATTTT,CSARDQEGGTDTQYF
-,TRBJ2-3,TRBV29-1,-,TGCAGCGTTGGGGACAGGGGGCCTAGCGGGAGGAACACAGATACGCAGTATTTT,CSVGDRGPSGRNTDTQYF
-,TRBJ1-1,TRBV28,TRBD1,TGTGCCAGCAGGCGGACAGGGCTCCCCACTGAAGCTTTCTTT,CASRRTGLPTEAFF
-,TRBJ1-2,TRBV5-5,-,TGTGCCTGCATTTCCCACACAGGGAACAACTATGGCTACACCTTC,CACISHTGNNYGYTF
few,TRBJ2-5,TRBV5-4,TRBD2,TGTGCCAGCAGCGGACCTTATACAAGCGGGAGAGGGTACAATGAGCAGTACTTC,CASSGPYTSGRGYNEQYF
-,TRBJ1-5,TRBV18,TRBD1,TGTGCCAGCTCGATGGGACAGGGGAGCAATCAGCCCCAGCATTTT,CASSMGQGSNQPQHF
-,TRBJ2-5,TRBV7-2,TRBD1,TGTGCCAGCAGCTTATTTGGGACAGGTCAAGAGACCCAGTACTTC,CASSLFGTGQETQYF
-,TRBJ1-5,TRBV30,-,TGTGCCTGGAGTGCTGATCAGAAGCAGCCCCAGCATTTT,CAWSADQKQPQHF
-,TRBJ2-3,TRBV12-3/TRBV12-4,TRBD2,TGTGCCAGCAGTTCCGAACTAGCGAGGGCCGAGTATTTT,CASSSELARAEYF
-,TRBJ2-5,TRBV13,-,TGTGCCAGCAGCCCTAACGAAGAGACCCCGTACTTC,CASSPNEETPYF
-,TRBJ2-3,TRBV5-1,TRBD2,TGCGCCAGCAGACACGGGACTAGCGCGGGCACAGATACGCAGTATTTT,CASRHGTSAGTDTQYF
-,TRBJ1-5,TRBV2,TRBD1,TGTGCCAGCAGTGCCGGGCAGGGGGCCAATCAGCCCCAGCATTTT,CASSAGQGANQPQHF
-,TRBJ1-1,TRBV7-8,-,TGTGCCAGCAGCCCACACAGGGTAGGCAACACTGAAGCTTTCTTT,CASSPHRVGNTEAFF